The following is a T cell receptor (beta chain) sequence with its context. CDR3 size: 16 residues. The V gene's germline CDR1 is SGHTA and CDR2 FQGTGA. V lost 5 bases, J lost 6 bases, and 10 bases stayed unmatched. The data belong to a study of control samples from healthy donors and cancer patients. Profiled with immunoSEQ multiplex PCR; TCRdb holds only in-frame clones, not every one. The data show 400,000 to 500,000 clones, around nine tenths seen once. Sequenced input: PBMCs. This chain uses TRBV7-3 with TRBJ2-2; 9 bases are a match to TRBD1. This receptor was obtained from a man aged 40-49 years with head and neck cancer. The CDR3 DNA follows: TGTGCCAGCAGCCCAAACCGGGACAGGGCGGCCGGGGAGCTGTTTTTT. Amino acids: CASSPNRDRAAGELFF. The full variable domain, completed using reference TRBV7-3 and TRBJ2-2, is GAGVSQTPSNKVTEKGKYVELRCDPISGHTALYWYRQSLGQGPEFLIYFQGTGAADDSGLPNDRFFAVRPEGSVSTLKIQRTERGDSAVYLCASSPNRDRAAGELFFGEGSRLTVL.